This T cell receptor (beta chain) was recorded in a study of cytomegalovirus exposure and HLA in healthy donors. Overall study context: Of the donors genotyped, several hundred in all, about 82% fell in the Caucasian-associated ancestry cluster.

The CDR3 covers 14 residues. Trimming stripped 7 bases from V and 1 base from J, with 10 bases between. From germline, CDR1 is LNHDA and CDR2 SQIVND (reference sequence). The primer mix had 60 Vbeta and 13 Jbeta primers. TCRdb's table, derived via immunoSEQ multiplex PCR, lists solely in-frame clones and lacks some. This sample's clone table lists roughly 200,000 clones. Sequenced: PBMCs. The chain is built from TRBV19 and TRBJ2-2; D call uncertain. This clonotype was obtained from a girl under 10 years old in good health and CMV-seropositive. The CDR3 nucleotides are TGTGCCAGTACCAATCGCGGGAACACCGGGGAGCTGTTTTTT. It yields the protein CASTNRGNTGELFF.